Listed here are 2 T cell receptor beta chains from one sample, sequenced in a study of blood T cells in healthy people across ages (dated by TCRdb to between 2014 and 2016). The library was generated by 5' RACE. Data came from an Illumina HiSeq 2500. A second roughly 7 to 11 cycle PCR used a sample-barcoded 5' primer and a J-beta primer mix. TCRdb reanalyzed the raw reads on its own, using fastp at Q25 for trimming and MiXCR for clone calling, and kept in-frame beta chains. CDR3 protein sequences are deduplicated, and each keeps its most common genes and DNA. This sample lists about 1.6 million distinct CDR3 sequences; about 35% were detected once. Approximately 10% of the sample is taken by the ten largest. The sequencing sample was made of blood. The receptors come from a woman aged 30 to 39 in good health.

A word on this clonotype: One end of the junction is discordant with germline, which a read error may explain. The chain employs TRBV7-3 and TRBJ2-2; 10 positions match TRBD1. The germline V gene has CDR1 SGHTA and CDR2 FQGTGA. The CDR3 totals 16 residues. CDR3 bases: TGTGCCAGCAGCTTACGGACAGGGGGTTACACCGGGGAGCGGTTTTTT. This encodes CASSLRTGGYTGERFF.

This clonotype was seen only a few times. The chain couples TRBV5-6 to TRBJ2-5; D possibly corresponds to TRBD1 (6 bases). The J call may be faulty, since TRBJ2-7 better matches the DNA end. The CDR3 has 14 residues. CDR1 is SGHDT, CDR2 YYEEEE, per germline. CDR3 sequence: CASSPTGHTYEQYF. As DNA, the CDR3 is TGTGCCAGCAGCCCGACAGGCCATACCTACGAGCAGTACTTC.